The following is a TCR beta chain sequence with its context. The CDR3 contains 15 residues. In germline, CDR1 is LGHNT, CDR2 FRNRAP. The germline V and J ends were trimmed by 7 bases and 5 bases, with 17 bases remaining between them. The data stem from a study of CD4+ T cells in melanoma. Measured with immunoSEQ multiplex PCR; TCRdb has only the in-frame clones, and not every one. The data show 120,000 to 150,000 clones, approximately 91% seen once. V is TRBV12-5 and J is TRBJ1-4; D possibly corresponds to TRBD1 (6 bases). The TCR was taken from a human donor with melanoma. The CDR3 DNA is TGTGCTAGTGCTAAAACGGGACACGAGAATGAAAAACTGTTTTTT. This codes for CASAKTGHENEKLFF.